This TCR beta chain was retrieved from a study of blood T cell repertoires in COVID-19. Sequenced by immunoSEQ multiplex PCR; TCRdb stores in-frame clones only, minus some. Of about 170,000 clones listed, 80% to 85% were seen once; the top ten hold about 2.6%. Trimming cost V 0 bases and J 5 bases, with 15 bases left between them. The CDR3 runs 15 residues. Germline CDR1 SGHNT, CDR2 YYREEE (reference sequence). The V gene is TRBV5-4, the J gene TRBJ2-7; TRBD1 might be the D (6 bases). Sequencing used peripheral blood. The TCR originated in a human donor with acute or convalescent COVID-19. The donor label of this sample is uncertain. The CDR3 loop reads CASSLDDRNVDEQYF. In nucleotides, the CDR3 is TGTGCCAGCAGCTTGGACGACAGGAATGTCGACGAGCAGTACTTC.